These T cell receptor beta chains were read from a single sample in a study of control samples from healthy donors and cancer patients. Clones were read by immunoSEQ multiplex PCR, and TCRdb kept only the in-frame ones, dropping some. The sample contains approximately 90,000 clones, 85% to 95% of which appear only once. Sequenced input: blood. The receptors come from a young woman in good health. Both conserved end residues are part of each CDR3. D genes are given only for firm matches. Size values are once, few and many counts, or a class for expanded clones, and some rows have none.

size	V	J	length	D	CDR3	DNA
once	TRBV11-2	TRBJ2-7	14	TRBD1	CASSPTTGTGEQYF	TGTGCCAGCAGCCCGACGACAGGGACAGGCGAGCAGTACTTC
.	TRBV25-1	TRBJ2-2	13	.	CASSEQSTGELFF	TGTGCCAGCAGTGAACAGAGCACCGGGGAGCTGTTTTTT
.	TRBV29-1	TRBJ1-6	14	TRBD1	CSIGTGLKNSPLHF	TGCAGCATAGGGACAGGCCTAAAGAATTCACCCCTCCACTTT
.	TRBV7-8	TRBJ2-1	16	.	CASSIKLGRSDNEQFF	TGTGCCAGCAGCATCAAGCTCGGGAGAAGCGACAATGAGCAGTTCTTC
.	TRBV28	TRBJ1-5	15	.	CASSPPSGLLQPQHF	TGTGCCAGCAGTCCTCCGTCAGGGTTACTTCAGCCCCAGCATTTT
.	TRBV6-5	TRBJ1-3	14	.	CASSRRPSGNTIYF	TGTGCCAGCAGTCGCAGACCGTCTGGAAACACCATATATTTT
.	TRBV5-4	TRBJ1-2	14	TRBD1	CASSLVAGGAGYTF	TGTGCCAGCAGCTTGGTGGCAGGGGGGGCTGGCTACACCTTC
.	TRBV19	TRBJ1-5	17	.	CASSITVPTYSNQPQHF	TGTGCCAGTAGTATAACTGTCCCAACCTATAGCAATCAGCCCCAGCATTTT
once	TRBV29-1	TRBJ2-5	11	.	CSVGFGETQYF	TGCAGCGTTGGGTTTGGAGAGACCCAGTACTTC
.	TRBV6-5	TRBJ1-1	14	.	CASSKVSENTEAFF	TGTGCCAGCAGCAAAGTGTCGGAAAACACTGAAGCTTTCTTT
.	TRBV27	TRBJ2-1	15	.	CASSPKVSSYNEQFF	TGTGCCAGCAGTCCGAAAGTGAGCTCCTACAATGAGCAGTTCTTC
.	TRBV4-2	TRBJ2-5	16	.	CASSHRFTGLKETQYF	TGTGCCAGCAGCCACAGATTTACAGGGCTTAAAGAGACCCAGTACTTC
.	TRBV11-2	TRBJ2-7	14	TRBD2	CASSFLAVNYEQYF	TGTGCCAGCAGCTTCCTAGCGGTCAATTACGAGCAGTACTTC
.	TRBV19	TRBJ1-2	15	.	CASSIDIGDRYGYTF	TGTGCCAGTAGTATAGATATAGGGGACCGTTATGGCTACACCTTC
.	TRBV5-1	TRBJ2-4	16	TRBD2	CASSFGLAGAKNIQYF	TGCGCCAGCAGCTTTGGCCTAGCGGGAGCCAAAAACATTCAGTACTTC
.	TRBV18	TRBJ2-1	16	TRBD1	CASSPSRDRVSNEQFF	TGTGCCAGCTCACCAAGCCGGGACAGGGTAAGCAATGAGCAGTTCTTC
.	TRBV6-5	TRBJ2-3	15	.	CASSHNVGVTDTQYF	TGTGCCAGCAGCCACAACGTGGGGGTCACAGATACGCAGTATTTT
.	TRBV9	TRBJ1-4	16	.	CASSPGEGPRNEKLFF	TGTGCCAGCAGCCCGGGGGAGGGGCCGCGTAATGAAAAACTGTTTTTT
.	TRBV6-5	TRBJ2-7	14	TRBD2	CASKKREGGYEQYF	TGTGCCAGCAAGAAACGGGAGGGAGGCTACGAGCAGTACTTC
.	TRBV7-2	TRBJ2-1	14	.	CASSSHAPASRQFF	TGTGCCAGCAGCTCCCACGCCCCGGCCTCTCGGCAGTTCTTC
.	TRBV28	TRBJ1-4	11	.	CASSLGGVQRF	TGTGCCAGCAGTTTGGGGGGTGTGCAGCGCTTT
.	TRBV7-9	TRBJ2-3	15	.	CASSAIAGVTDTQYF	TGTGCCAGCAGCGCCATCGCCGGAGTCACAGATACGCAGTATTTT
.	TRBV9	TRBJ1-4	15	.	CASSANGVESEKLFF	TGTGCCAGCAGCGCAAATGGGGTAGAGTCTGAAAAACTGTTTTTT
.	TRBV3-1/TRBV3-2	TRBJ2-5	14	.	CASSPYGPQETQYF	TGTGCCAGCAGCCCATACGGGCCCCAAGAGACCCAGTACTTC
.	TRBV11-2	TRBJ2-5	13	.	CASSFSRTGTQYF	TGTGCCAGCAGCTTCTCTCGGACGGGGACCCAGTACTTC
.	TRBV7-6	TRBJ2-3	16	TRBD1	CASSLPRTGETDTQYF	TGTGCCAGCAGCTTACCTAGGACAGGGGAAACAGATACGCAGTATTTT
.	TRBV28	TRBJ2-5	11	.	CASSLGETQYF	TGTGCCAGCAGTTTAGGGGAGACCCAGTACTTC
.	TRBV18	TRBJ1-1	15	.	CASSPPGYGGTEAFF	TGTGCCAGCTCACCCCCGGGGTACGGGGGAACTGAAGCTTTCTTT
.	TRBV12-5	TRBJ1-4	13	.	CASGTLPSEKLFF	TGTGCTAGTGGGACCCTTCCGTCGGAAAAACTGTTTTTT
.	TRBV29-1	TRBJ2-1	12	TRBD2	CSVETGLAGVIF	TGCAGCGTTGAGACAGGACTAGCGGGAGTAATCTTC
.	TRBV20-1	TRBJ1-1	11	.	CSGNKGYEAFF	TGCAGTGGTAATAAGGGTTATGAAGCTTTCTTT
.	TRBV3-1/TRBV3-2	TRBJ2-7	13	.	CASSYGLASEQYF	TGTGCCAGCAGCTACGGACTCGCCTCTGAGCAGTACTTC
.	TRBV28	TRBJ2-7	13	.	CASSLDTPYEQYF	TGTGCCAGCAGTTTAGACACACCCTACGAGCAGTACTTC
.	TRBV10-3	TRBJ1-1	11	.	CAIRTNTEAFF	TGTGCCATCAGGACGAACACTGAAGCTTTCTTT
.	TRBV7-9	TRBJ2-3	15	TRBD2	CASSPRGVSADTQYF	TGTGCCAGCAGCCCGCGGGGGGTTTCGGCAGATACGCAGTATTTT
.	TRBV18	TRBJ1-1	13	.	CASSSGQNTEAFF	TGTGCCAGCTCCTCGGGACAGAACACTGAAGCTTTCTTT
.	TRBV19	TRBJ1-1	13	.	CASRGFEGTEAFF	TGTGCCAGTCGGGGATTTGAGGGCACTGAAGCTTTCTTT
.	TRBV7-9	TRBJ1-2	14	TRBD1	CASSSGQGDYGYTF	TGTGCCAGCAGCTCGGGACAGGGGGACTATGGCTACACCTTC
.	TRBV4-1	TRBJ2-1	18	TRBD2	CASSQAPALAGFTGEQFF	TGCGCCAGCAGCCAAGCCCCGGCCCTAGCGGGATTTACAGGTGAGCAGTTCTTC
.	TRBV10-2	TRBJ1-1	13	.	CASKFGGNTEAFF	TGCGCCAGCAAGTTTGGCGGAAACACTGAAGCTTTCTTT
.	TRBV19	TRBJ2-1	16	TRBD2	CASSGLAGGGGNEQFF	TGTGCCAGTAGTGGGCTAGCGGGAGGAGGTGGTAATGAGCAGTTCTTC
.	TRBV9	TRBJ2-5	15	TRBD2	CASSPAPGGRETQYF	TGTGCCAGCAGCCCAGCTCCGGGGGGACGAGAGACCCAGTACTTC
.	TRBV7-9	TRBJ1-1	11	.	CASSLVTEAFF	TGTGCCAGCAGCTTAGTCACTGAAGCTTTCTTT
.	TRBV7-2	TRBJ2-7	16	.	CASSLVAGSNPYEQYF	TGTGCCAGCAGCTTAGTGGCAGGTAGTAATCCCTACGAGCAGTACTTC
.	TRBV29-1	TRBJ1-1	11	.	CSDSGGTEAFF	TGCAGCGACTCAGGAGGGACTGAAGCTTTCTTT
.	TRBV15	TRBJ2-6	16	.	CATSSQMTSGANVLTF	TGTGCCACCAGCAGCCAGATGACCTCTGGGGCCAACGTCCTGACTTTC
.	TRBV4-1	TRBJ1-1	17	.	CASSQDPILWGRTEAFF	TGCGCCAGCAGCCAGGACCCTATTTTGTGGGGGAGGACTGAAGCTTTCTTT